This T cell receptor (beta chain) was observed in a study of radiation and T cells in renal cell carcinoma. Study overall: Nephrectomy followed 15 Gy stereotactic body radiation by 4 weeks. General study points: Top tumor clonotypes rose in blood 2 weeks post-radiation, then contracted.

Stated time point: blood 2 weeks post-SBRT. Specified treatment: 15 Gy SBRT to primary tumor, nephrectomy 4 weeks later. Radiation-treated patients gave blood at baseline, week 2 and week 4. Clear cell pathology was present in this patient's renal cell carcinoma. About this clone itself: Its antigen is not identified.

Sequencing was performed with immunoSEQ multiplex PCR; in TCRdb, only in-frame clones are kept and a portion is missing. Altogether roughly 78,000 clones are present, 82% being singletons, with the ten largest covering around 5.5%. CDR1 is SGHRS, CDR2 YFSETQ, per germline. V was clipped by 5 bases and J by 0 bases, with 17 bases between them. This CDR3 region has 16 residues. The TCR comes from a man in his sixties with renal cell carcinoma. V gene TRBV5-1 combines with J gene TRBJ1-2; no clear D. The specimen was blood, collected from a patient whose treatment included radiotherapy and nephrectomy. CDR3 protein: CASSSSSGLTNYGYTF. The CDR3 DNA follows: TGCGCCAGCAGTTCGTCCTCCGGCCTGACTAACTATGGCTACACCTTC.